These 4 T cell receptor beta chains originate from one sample sequenced in a study of T-cell memory formation after mild COVID-19. TCRdb redid the calling of the 5' RACE reads with MiXCR, one entry per CDR3 protein. The table includes more than 350,000 distinct CDR3 sequences, around 20% detected once. The sequenced sample was PBMCs or a T cell subset sorted from them (not recorded which). These receptors were collected from an adult woman who had mild COVID-19 (a few samples of this study predate the infection). Cell type and time point are not known.

This clonotype was found a few times. This chain joins TRBV3-1 and TRBJ2-2, with no clear D. Looked up from germline, CDR1 is LGHDT and CDR2 is YNNKEL (reference sequence). V was pared by 4 bases and J by 6 bases, with 3 bases between. This CDR3 region has 11 residues. CDR3 nucleotide sequence: TGTGCCAGCAGCCGCCCCGGGGAGCTGTTTTTT. Its translation is CASSRPGELFF. Full variable domain (remainder filled in from reference TRBV3-1 and TRBJ2-2): DTAVSQTPKYLVTQMGNDKSIKCEQNLGHDTMYWYKQDSKKFLKIMFSYNNKELIINETVPNRFSPKSPDKAHLNLHINSLELGDSAVYFCASSRPGELFFGEGSRLTVL.

The chain is built from TRBV24-1 and TRBJ2-7; D uncertain. Germline CDR1 KGHDR, CDR2 SFDVKD. CDR3 size: 12 residues. V was cut by 3 bases and J by 4 bases, with 6 bases left in between. The chain's CDR3 is CATSDGIYEQYF. For the CDR3, the DNA is TGTGCCACCAGTGATGGTATTTACGAGCAGTACTTC.

This sequence joins TRBV5-1 and TRBJ2-5; D not resolved. The CDR3 runs 14 residues. In germline, CDR1 is SGHRS, CDR2 YFSETQ. V lost 2 bases and J lost 3, with 11 bases in between. The CDR3 loop reads CASSFSPSEETQYF. The DNA for the CDR3 is TGCGCCAGCAGCTTTAGTCCGTCTGAAGAGACCCAGTACTTC.

This clonotype was recorded a few times. The CDR3 spells CASSPKVGEAFF. CDR3 in DNA: TGTGCCAGCTCACCCAAGGTTGGTGAAGCTTTCTTT. The rearrangement uses TRBV18 and TRBJ1-1; D gene ambiguous. V lost 3 bases and J lost 7, with 9 bases in between. This CDR3 contains 12 residues. The germline V gene encodes CDR1 KGHSH and CDR2 LQKENI.